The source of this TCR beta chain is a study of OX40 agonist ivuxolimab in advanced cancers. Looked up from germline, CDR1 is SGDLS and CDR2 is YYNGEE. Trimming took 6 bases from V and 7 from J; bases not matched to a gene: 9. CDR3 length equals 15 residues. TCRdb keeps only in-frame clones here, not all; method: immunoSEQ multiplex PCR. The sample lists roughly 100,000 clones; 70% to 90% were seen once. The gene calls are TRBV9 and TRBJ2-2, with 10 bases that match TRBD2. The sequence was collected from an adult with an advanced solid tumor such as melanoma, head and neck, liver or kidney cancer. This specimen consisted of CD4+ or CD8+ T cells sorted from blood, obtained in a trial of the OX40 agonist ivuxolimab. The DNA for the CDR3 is TGTGCCAGCAAGCCCAGCGGGGGGGCGAGCGGGGAGCTGTTTTTT. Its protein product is CASKPSGGASGELFF.